A single sample gave rise to the 28 T cell receptor beta chains below, sequenced in a study of memory CD4+ T cells and cytomegalovirus serostatus. Data came from immunoSEQ multiplex PCR; TCRdb stores just in-frame clones and leaves some out. The sample contains under 55,000 clones, roughly 79% of which appear only once. Single viable CD3+CD4+CD8-CD45RO+ cells were sorted as the memory CD4+ T cells. Input material: memory CD4+ T cells from blood. The receptors shown here come from an adult in good health and CMV-seronegative.

CDR3 protein: CASSHTGTPNYGYTF. CDR3 in DNA: TGCGCCAGCAGCCATACCGGGACACCAAACTATGGCTACACCTTC. This chain connects TRBV4-3 to TRBJ1-2; the D gene is possibly TRBD1 (6 bases). CDR1 LGHNA and CDR2 YSLEER come from the germline V gene. The CDR3 runs to 15 residues. V was pared by 3 bases and J by 2 bases, with 13 bases between.

This clone was seen more than once but under ten times. This rearrangement joins TRBV7-3 to TRBJ1-1, with 9 bases aligning to TRBD1. Looked up from germline, CDR1 is SGHTA and CDR2 is FQGTGA. CDR3 length: 13 amino acids. V lost 3 bases, J lost 5 bases, and 1 base stayed unmatched. In DNA, the CDR3 is TGTGCCAGCAGCTTTGGGACAGGGACTGAAGCTTTCTTT. The encoded protein is CASSFGTGTEAFF.

V and J are TRBV10-2 and TRBJ2-7, with no clear D. Trimming took off 7 bases at V and 0 bases at J, with 10 bases between the two ends. This CDR3 comprises 13 residues. CDR1 is WSHSY, CDR2 SAAADI, per germline. CDR3 residues: CASTPRSSYEQYF. DNA for the CDR3: TGCGCCAGCACCCCCAGGAGCTCCTACGAGCAGTACTTC.

V usage is TRBV7-9 and J usage is TRBJ1-5; D is unresolved. Germline values: CDR1 SEHNR, CDR2 FQNEAQ (reference sequence). The V end lost 2 bases, the J end lost 2 bases, and 4 bases lay between the germline ends. The CDR3 contains 13 residues. In nucleotides, the CDR3 is TGTGCCAGCAGCTTAAGGGGCAATCAGCCCCAGCATTTT. Translation gives CASSLRGNQPQHF. Filled out from reference TRBV7-9 and TRBJ1-5, the complete variable domain reads DTGVSQNPRHKITKRGQNVTFRCDPISEHNRLYWYRQTLGQGPEFLTYFQNEAQLEKSRLLSDRFSAERPKGSFSTLEIQRTEQGDSAMYLCASSLRGNQPQHFGDGTRLSIL.

This chain links TRBV4-3 with TRBJ1-1; 7 positions agree with TRBD1. CDR1 and CDR2 (germline): LGHNA, YSLEER. CDR3 length equals 15 residues. Trimming cost V 3 bases and J 1 base; bases outside gene matches: 5. The CDR3 region has the DNA TGCGCCAGCAGCCACCCAGGGGGTGCGAACACTGAAGCTTTCTTT. Translation gives CASSHPGGANTEAFF.

The chain has TRBV28 and TRBJ2-7; D is possibly TRBD2 (6 bases). Trimming cost V 5 bases and J 2 bases, with 13 bases left between them. The CDR3 runs to 14 residues. In germline, CDR1 is MDHEN, CDR2 SYDVKM. The CDR3 protein is CASSVPGGPYEQYF. The CDR3 coding sequence is TGTGCCAGCAGTGTCCCCGGGGGACCCTACGAGCAGTACTTC.

The rearrangement uses TRBV2 and TRBJ2-1; TRBD2 might be the D (5 bases). Germline V lookup: CDR1 SNHLY, CDR2 FYNNEI. V was shortened by 6 bases and J by 5 bases, with 8 bases between the two germline ends. The CDR3 consists of 12 residues. The CDR3 sequence: CASRLGHNEQFF. The DNA for the CDR3 is TGTGCCAGCAGACTAGGTCACAATGAGCAGTTCTTC.

CDR3 amino acids: CAGLADSGGNTEAFF. Here the CDR3 DNA reads TGTGCCGGTCTAGCTGACAGCGGGGGAAACACTGAAGCTTTCTTT. This sequence joins TRBV2 and TRBJ1-1; D is perhaps TRBD1 (5 bases). CDR1 SNHLY and CDR2 FYNNEI come from the germline V gene. Trimming took 11 bases from V and 2 from J, leaving 21 bases between them. The CDR3 has 15 residues.

This chain connects TRBV11-2 to TRBJ1-1; 7 nucleotides agree with TRBD1. V was clipped by 6 bases and J by 3 bases; unmatched bases: 13. Germline CDR1 reads SGHAT; CDR2 reads FQNNGV. This CDR3 contains 16 residues. The CDR3 DNA is TGTGCCAGCAGTCTATCTGGGACAGTTCGGGACACTGAAGCTTTCTTT. Its translation is CASSLSGTVRDTEAFF.

The rearrangement links TRBV18 to TRBJ2-7; 9 bases agree with TRBD2. With V trimmed by 6 bases and J by 6 bases, 6 bases remained unmatched. The CDR3 runs to 13 residues. Germline V gene sequence: CDR1 KGHSH, CDR2 LQKENI. CDR3 nucleotide sequence: TGTGCCAGCTCCCGGGGACTAGCAGGCGAGCAGTACTTC. Protein sequence: CASSRGLAGEQYF.

The chain uses TRBV5-1 and TRBJ1-2; no definite D call. From germline, CDR1 is SGHRS and CDR2 YFSETQ. Trimming took off 0 bases at V and 2 bases at J, with 5 bases between the two ends. CDR3 length: 13 residues. The CDR3, as DNA: TGCGCCAGCAGCTTGGCCAGGAACTATGGCTACACCTTC. It specifies CASSLARNYGYTF. Drawing the rest from reference TRBV5-1 and TRBJ1-2, the complete variable domain is KAGVTQTPRYLIKTRGQQVTLSCSPISGHRSVSWYQQTPGQGLQFLFEYFSETQRNKGNFPGRFSGRQFSNSRSEMNVSTLELGDSALYLCASSLARNYGYTFGSGTRLTVV.

This clone was observed a few times. V gene TRBV7-2 combines with J gene TRBJ2-3; D remains ambiguous. Germline loops: CDR1 SGHTA, CDR2 FQGNSA. CDR3 length equals 13 residues. V shed 7 bases and J shed 5 bases, with 13 bases lying between them. Here the CDR3 reads CASTPRRQDTQYF. CDR3 DNA: TGTGCCAGCACCCCGCGGCGGCAAGATACGCAGTATTTT. Together with reference TRBV7-2 and TRBJ2-3, the CDR3 gives the full variable domain: GAGVSQSPSNKVTEKGKDVELRCDPISGHTALYWYRQSLGQGLEFLIYFQGNSAPDKSGLPSDRFSAERTGGSVSTLTIQRTQQEDSAVYLCASTPRRQDTQYFGPGTRLTVL.

This sequence joins TRBV5-5 and TRBJ2-5, with 10 positions matching TRBD2. The germline V gene encodes CDR1 SGHKS and CDR2 YYEKEE (reference sequence). The V gene end was trimmed by 4 bases and the J gene end by 1 base; junction bases not matched to a gene: 7. The CDR3 covers 16 residues. The CDR3 nucleotides read TGTGCCAGCAGCCGGGCGGCTAGCGGGGGCCAAGAGACCCAGTACTTC. This codes for CASSRAASGGQETQYF.

A few counts support this clone. The chain carries TRBV6-5 and TRBJ2-3, with D unresolved. The germline CDR1 and CDR2 sequences are MNHEY and SVGAGI. V shed 7 bases and J shed 0 bases, with 14 bases lying between them. The CDR3 is 15 residues long. The CDR3 DNA reads TGTGCCAGCAAAAAGGCGGCCCCTAGCACAGATACGCAGTATTTT. It specifies CASKKAAPSTDTQYF.

V and J are TRBV4-2 and TRBJ2-3, with TRBD1 matching over 11 bases. With V trimmed by 4 bases and J by 2 bases, 2 bases remained unmatched. CDR1 and CDR2 (germline): LGHNA, YNFKEQ. This CDR3 is built from 15 residues. CDR3 DNA sequence: TGTGCCAGCAGCCCGGGACAGGGGGTCACAGATACGCAGTATTTT. Amino acids: CASSPGQGVTDTQYF.

This clone was observed a handful of times. V usage is TRBV9 and J usage is TRBJ1-2; tentatively, D is TRBD1 (5 bases). The CDR3 contains 14 residues. Looked up from germline, CDR1 is SGDLS and CDR2 is YYNGEE. V lost 1 base and J lost 2, with 9 bases in between. CDR3 region: CASSVSTGNYGYTF. Written as DNA, the CDR3 is TGTGCCAGCAGCGTAAGCACAGGAAACTATGGCTACACCTTC.

The chain links TRBV7-9 to TRBJ2-7; D possibly matches TRBD1 or TRBD2 (5 bases each). Trimming left V 4 bases short and J 5 bases short, with 6 bases between. This CDR3 is 11 amino acids long. Germline lookup yields CDR1 SEHNR and CDR2 FQNEAQ (reference sequence). The DNA of the CDR3 is TGTGCCAGCAGCTCGGGGCACGAGCAGTACTTC. Amino acid sequence: CASSSGHEQYF.

This clone has just one count. The genes are TRBV7-8 and TRBJ1-1; the D gene is possibly TRBD1 (5 bases). The V gene lost 0 bases and the J gene lost 1 base, with 9 bases spanning the gap. This CDR3 contains 15 residues. Germline lookup yields CDR1 SGHVS and CDR2 FQNEAQ. CDR3 DNA sequence: TGTGCCAGCAGCTTAGCGCAGGGCAAGAACACTGAAGCTTTCTTT. Amino acids: CASSLAQGKNTEAFF.

V usage is TRBV28 and J usage is TRBJ2-2; the D is unclear. V gave up 8 bases and J gave up 9 bases, with 10 bases separating them. Germline loops: CDR1 MDHEN, CDR2 SYDVKM. This CDR3 spans 11 amino acids. For the CDR3, the DNA is TGTGCCAGCCAAAGTACCCGGGAGCTGTTTTTT. Amino acid sequence: CASQSTRELFF.

Regarding this clone: The junction does not match germline at one end; this may be a read error. This rearrangement joins TRBV4-2 to TRBJ2-7; TRBD1 aligns across 8 bases. Germline CDR1 LGHNA, CDR2 YNFKEQ. This CDR3 spans 12 amino acids. The CDR3 loop is CASSLDRDRIDF. CDR3 bases: TGTGCCAGCAGCTTGGATCGGGACAGGATTGACTTC.

This clone appeared a single time. Relative to the germline gene, one junction end is altered; a read error may explain this. Other DNA sequences of this sample code for an identical CDR3. The chain recombines TRBV27 with TRBJ1-5, with no clear D. Germline V CDR1 and CDR2: MNHEY, SMNVEV (reference sequence). This CDR3 spans 14 amino acids. CDR3 sequence reads: CASNIRGSNQPQHF. CDR3 DNA: TGTGCCAGCAATATCCGGGGTAGCAATCAGCCTCAGCATTTT.

The chain uses TRBV28 and TRBJ1-2; 8 bases agree with TRBD1. There are 14 residues in the CDR3. Germline V CDR1 and CDR2: MDHEN, SYDVKM. The J segment lost 7 bases and the V segment lost 7 bases, leaving 11 bases of the junction unmatched. CDR3 sequence (DNA): TGTGCCAGCACGTTTTCGGGGACAGGCCGTGGCTACACCTTC. Translation gives CASTFSGTGRGYTF.

The CDR3 is CASSQGTGLNQPQHF. Written as DNA, the CDR3 is TGCGCCAGCAGCCAGGGGACAGGGCTTAATCAGCCCCAGCATTTT. The V call is TRBV4-3, the J call TRBJ1-5, with 9 bases identical to TRBD1. Germline loops: CDR1 LGHNA, CDR2 YSLEER. This CDR3 has 15 amino acids. Trimming removed 3 bases from V and 4 bases from J; junction bases left unmatched: 4.

This chain joins TRBV5-1 and TRBJ2-7; the D gene could be TRBD1 or TRBD2 (5 bases each). This CDR3 has 16 amino acids. Germline V lookup: CDR1 SGHRS, CDR2 YFSETQ. V was clipped by 0 bases and J by 1 base, with 14 bases between them. The CDR3 is CASSLDGTFSSYEQYF. CDR3 DNA: TGCGCCAGCAGCTTGGACGGGACCTTCTCTTCCTACGAGCAGTACTTC.

This chain connects TRBV2 to TRBJ2-1, with 7 bases lining up with TRBD2. Trimming cost V 10 bases and J 0 bases; bases outside gene matches: 9. The germline V gene encodes CDR1 SNHLY and CDR2 FYNNEI. This CDR3 contains 15 residues. The CDR3 loop reads CAMTSSSSSYNEQFF. In nucleotides, the CDR3 is TGTGCCATGACTAGCTCCTCGAGCTCCTACAATGAGCAGTTCTTC. The full variable domain, rest sourced from reference TRBV2 and TRBJ2-1, is EPEVTQTPSHQVTQMGQEVILRCVPISNHLYFYWYRQILGQKVEFLVSFYNNEISEKSEIFDDQFSVERPDGSNFTLKIRSTKLEDSAMYFCAMTSSSSSYNEQFFGPGTRLTVL.

J is TRBJ2-1 and V is TRBV5-1; TRBD2 agrees at 7 bases. The CDR3 runs to 15 residues. Germline assignment: CDR1 SGHRS and CDR2 YFSETQ. J was trimmed by 0 bases and V by 6 bases; bases with no gene match: 6. CDR3 loop: CASNKGGSSYNEQFF. As DNA, the CDR3 is TGCGCCAGCAACAAGGGCGGGAGCTCCTACAATGAGCAGTTCTTC.

The chain has TRBV6-6 and TRBJ1-6; D may be TRBD1 (5 bases). Germline assignment: CDR1 MNHNY and CDR2 SVGAGI (reference sequence). Trimming took off 6 bases at V and 8 bases at J, with 17 bases between the two ends. This CDR3 comprises 15 residues. The CDR3 DNA reads as TGTGCCAGCAGCAAATCTGGGACCTCGGATTCACCCCTCCACTTT. Residues: CASSKSGTSDSPLHF.

The V gene is TRBV7-8, the J gene TRBJ2-7; possibly TRBD2 for D (6 bases). V was shortened by 5 bases and J by 0 bases, with 23 bases between the two germline ends. This CDR3 is built from 18 residues. Germline CDR1 reads SGHVS; CDR2 reads FQNEAQ. CDR3 loop: CASSPTPPRDSSSYEQYF. The CDR3 DNA follows: TGTGCCAGCAGCCCCACCCCCCCGAGGGACTCTTCCTCCTACGAGCAGTACTTC.